The clone carrying this TCR beta chain was recorded once. Its antigen is not known. The authors deemed Graves' hyperthyroidism stable absent ophthalmopathy progression within 18 months. The study based diagnoses on clinical symptoms, serum thyroxine and TRAb, thyroid ultrasound and orbital computed tomography. The source of the PBMCs was approximately 9.5 ml of fresh peripheral blood. The sample is drawn from a study of T cells in Graves' hyperthyroidism and ophthalmopathy. Study-wide points: Patients with ophthalmopathy were separated from those with stable hyperthyroidism by a 13 V-J model.

The CDR3 runs 14 residues. Germline lookup yields CDR1 SGHTA and CDR2 FQGNSA. V lost 4 bases and J lost 1, with 9 bases in between. Amplified TCR beta CDR3 regions derived from RNA transcripts. First-round RT-PCR with HTBI primers amplified the TCR CDR3 region. One entry per CDR3 protein, called by TCRdb with MiXCR from the multiplex PCR reads. The sample shows over 700,000 distinct CDR3 sequences, roughly 40% of them seen only once. Sequenced: blood. The receptor was derived from a man aged 18 to 29 with Graves' hyperthyroidism. The V gene is TRBV7-2, the J gene TRBJ2-3; D is unresolved. The CDR3 coding sequence is TGTGCCAGCAGCTCAGAGATGGGCACAGATACGCAGTATTTT. Its protein product is CASSSEMGTDTQYF.